The 10 T cell receptor beta chains below all came from one sample that was sequenced in a study of T cells in Graves' hyperthyroidism and ophthalmopathy. TCR beta CDR3 regions were amplified from RNA transcripts. Researchers ran a first-round RT-PCR on the TCR CDR3 using the HTBI primer set. Each CDR3 protein is one row after TCRdb ran MiXCR on the multiplex PCR reads. In the table there are over 200,000 distinct CDR3 sequences, more than 15% of which are singletons. Input material: blood. The receptors come from a man over 45 with Graves' hyperthyroidism.

This clonotype was seen more than once but under ten times. The rearrangement joins TRBV5-1 to TRBJ1-1, with TRBD1 identical over 7 bases. The CDR3 covers 15 residues. Germline V gene sequence: CDR1 SGHRS, CDR2 YFSETQ. After removal of 4 bases from V and 0 bases from J, the junction contained 6 bases not matched to a gene. The CDR3 bases are TGCGCCAGCAGCCCCGGGGGACAGATGAACACTGAAGCTTTCTTT. Protein product: CASSPGGQMNTEAFF.

This clonotype turned up a few times. The chain recombines TRBV9 with TRBJ1-1; D call uncertain. The CDR3 sequence is 15 residues long. In germline, CDR1 is SGDLS, CDR2 YYNGEE. V lost 0 bases and J 1 base, leaving 10 bases between the germline ends. Here the CDR3 reads CASSVAPVWNTEAFF. Written as DNA, the CDR3 is TGTGCCAGCAGCGTAGCTCCAGTATGGAACACTGAAGCTTTCTTT.

This clonotype was counted ten times or more. The gene calls are TRBV30 and TRBJ2-5; D gene uncertain. Deletions cut 4 bases from V and 2 bases from J, with 8 bases between. The germline gives CDR1 GTSNPN, CDR2 SVGIG (reference sequence). The CDR3 covers 12 residues. The CDR3 here is CAWKTGQETQYF. The CDR3 region has the DNA TGTGCCTGGAAAACTGGGCAAGAGACCCAGTACTTC.

This clonotype came up many times. This chain links TRBV7-3 with TRBJ2-3; TRBD2 matches 8 bases. Germline assignment: CDR1 SGHTA and CDR2 FQGTGA. This CDR3 is 15 amino acids long. V lost 0 bases to trimming and J lost 3 bases; unmatched junction nucleotides: 2. CDR3 coding DNA: TGTGCCAGCAGCTTAACTAGCGGGGAGACAGATACGCAGTATTTT. Amino acid sequence: CASSLTSGETDTQYF.

In its sample, this clonotype was seen once. The rearrangement links TRBV29-1 to TRBJ1-2, with a tentative D call TRBD1 (5 bases). Between the trimmed V and J ends, which lost 1 base and 5 bases, there was a span of 11 bases. Germline V lookup: CDR1 SQVTM, CDR2 ANQGSEA. The CDR3 is 13 amino acids. The CDR3 DNA is TGCAGCGTTGAAGTTGGGTCAGGGTATGGCTACACCTTC. Translation: CSVEVGSGYGYTF.

This clonotype was counted at least ten times. The rearrangement links TRBV10-3 to TRBJ2-7, with D possibly being TRBD2 (5 bases). This CDR3 has 14 residues. Germline V gene sequence: CDR1 ENHRY, CDR2 SYGVKD. The V end lost 0 bases, the J end lost 2 bases, and 8 bases lay between the germline ends. The CDR3 nucleotides read TGTGCCATCAGTGAGTCGGACTTCCCCTACGAGCAGTACTTC. The encoded protein is CAISESDFPYEQYF.

This clonotype has just a few counts. The chain links TRBV6-1 to TRBJ2-4; 9 nucleotides align to TRBD1. The CDR3 runs to 15 residues. The germline V gene encodes CDR1 MNHNS and CDR2 SASEGT. Trimming at V came to 7 bases and at J to 6 bases, leaving 10 bases not matched to a gene. The CDR3 sequence: CASNPGQGMRNIQYF. DNA for the CDR3: TGTGCCAGCAATCCAGGACAGGGGATGCGAAACATTCAGTACTTC.

This clonotype was counted ten times or more. V gene TRBV7-9 combines with J gene TRBJ1-1, with D possibly being TRBD1 (5 bases). Deletions cut 2 bases from V and 0 bases from J, with 16 bases between. This CDR3 is built from 17 residues. CDR1 SEHNR and CDR2 FQNEAQ come from the germline V gene (reference sequence). CDR3 amino acids: CASSLKGNQGLNTEAFF. The CDR3 DNA is TGTGCCAGCAGCTTAAAGGGAAACCAGGGTCTGAACACTGAAGCTTTCTTT.

The sample holds many counts of this clonotype. The chain joins TRBV6-2 or TRBV6-3 to TRBJ2-1; D might be TRBD1 or TRBD2, each matching 5 bases. Germline lookup yields CDR1 MNHEY and CDR2 SVGEGT. The germline V and J ends were trimmed by 4 bases and 2 bases, with 12 bases remaining between them. This CDR3 spans 15 amino acids. The CDR3 nucleotides read TGTGCCAGCAGTTCCCCCGGGGCCCCCTACAATGAGCAGTTCTTC. This codes for CASSSPGAPYNEQFF.

This clonotype has only a few counts. The chain uses TRBV27 and TRBJ2-5; D unresolved. The CDR3 is 14 amino acids. V was pared by 7 bases and J by 5 bases, with 17 bases between. Germline CDR1 MNHEY, CDR2 SMNVEV (reference sequence). The CDR3 loop reads CASNHFGATETQYF. DNA for the CDR3: TGTGCCAGCAACCATTTTGGAGCGACGGAGACCCAGTACTTC.